The clone carrying this TCR beta chain has just a few counts. Its matching antigen is unknown. This sample is drawn from a study of cytomegalovirus exposure and HLA in healthy donors. Whole-study findings and limits: CMV antigen specificity of a few CMV-associated chains was confirmed in vitro. The study had only CMV serostatus as immune exposure information.

60 Vbeta and 13 Jbeta primers were used in PCR. Assay: immunoSEQ multiplex PCR; the TCRdb copy retains only in-frame clones and omits some. The sample yields 110,000 or so clones, 81% seen once. V was cut by 6 bases and J by 3 bases, with 8 bases left in between. The CDR3 consists of 13 residues. Germline CDR1 reads MNHNY; CDR2 reads SVGAGI (reference sequence). The sample taken for sequencing was PBMCs. V usage is TRBV6-6 and J usage is TRBJ1-4; D gene uncertain. The receptor was isolated from a woman aged 40 to 50 in good health and CMV-seronegative. CDR3 in DNA: TGTGCCAGCAGACGGGATCCTAATGAAAAACTGTTTTTT. Encoded protein: CASRRDPNEKLFF.